A single sample gave rise to the 23 T cell receptor beta chains below, sequenced in a study of post-analysis software for immune sequencing data. Study findings and constraints: Compared with controls, patients had more of roughly five TRBV segments, including TRBV5-6, TRBV5-1 and TRBV20-1.

Prepared libraries of TCR beta cDNA carried unique molecular identifiers. TCRdb ran MiXCR on the PCR reads and lists one entry per CDR3 protein. The table includes a few hundred thousand distinct CDR3 sequences, around 34% detected once. These TCRs' antigens remain unknown. Sequenced sample: blood. These receptor sequences come from a girl aged 2 to 17 with multiple sclerosis.

V usage is TRBV6-5 and J usage is TRBJ2-1; D ambiguous. CDR1 and CDR2 from the germline V gene are MNHEY and SVGAGI. The CDR3 runs 14 residues. V lost 5 bases and J lost 4, with 12 bases in between. The CDR3 nucleotides are TGTGCCAGCAGTCCGCGGACGCAATACAATGAGCAGTTCTTC. Residues: CASSPRTQYNEQFF.

There are a few counts of this clonotype. This chain connects TRBV7-8 to TRBJ2-3; 9 nucleotides match TRBD1. This CDR3 comprises 15 residues. The V gene end was trimmed by 5 bases and the J gene end by 3 bases; junction bases not matched to a gene: 6. CDR1 is SGHVS and CDR2 is FQNEAQ in the germline V gene. The CDR3, as DNA: TGTGCCAGCAGCGCCGGGACAGGGAGGACAGATACGCAGTATTTT. Residues: CASSAGTGRTDTQYF.

The rearrangement joins TRBV9 to TRBJ1-6, with D maybe TRBD1 (6 bases). The CDR3 has 16 amino acids. Trimming pared 0 bases from V and 4 bases from J, leaving 11 bases between. Germline lookup yields CDR1 SGDLS and CDR2 YYNGEE. The CDR3 protein is CASSVEGTGYNSPLHF. CDR3 nucleotides: TGTGCCAGCAGCGTAGAAGGTACAGGGTATAATTCACCCCTCCACTTT.

The rearrangement joins TRBV4-1 to TRBJ1-2, with 7 nucleotides matching TRBD1. The CDR3 has 15 residues. Losses at the gene ends were 4 bases for V and 4 bases for J; bases not matched to a gene: 9. Germline-derived CDR1 and CDR2 are MGHRA and YSYEKL. The CDR3, as DNA: TGCGCCAGCAGCCCCTGCGACAGGGTAGCCTATGGCTACACCTTC. Amino acids: CASSPCDRVAYGYTF.

The V gene is TRBV20-1, the J gene TRBJ1-1, with D maybe TRBD1 (5 bases). The germline gives CDR1 DFQATT, CDR2 SNEGSKA (reference sequence). There are 14 residues in the CDR3. CDR3 coding DNA: TGCAGACCAGCTACGGGACGTAAGAACACTGAAGCTTTCTTT. This encodes CRPATGRKNTEAFF.

There are a few counts of this clonotype. The CDR3 is CASSQERSGGHYGYTF. DNA for the CDR3: TGCGCCAGCAGCCAAGAGAGGTCAGGGGGGCACTATGGCTACACCTTC. The chain carries TRBV4-1 and TRBJ1-2, with 7 bases identical to TRBD1. The CDR3 is made up of 16 amino acids. CDR1 is MGHRA, CDR2 YSYEKL, per germline. Germline trimming cut 0 bases from V and 3 bases from J; bases unmatched to any gene: 7.

For this clonotype: A read error may account for a junction end that differs from germline. J is TRBJ2-2 and V is TRBV20-1, with 10 bases identical to TRBD1. There are 15 residues in the CDR3. Germline V gives CDR1 DFQATT, CDR2 SNEGSKA (reference sequence). The CDR3 sequence is CSARRQGASTGERFF. DNA of the CDR3: TGCAGTGCTAGAAGACAGGGGGCCAGCACCGGGGAGCGGTTTTTT.

This clonotype has ten or more counts. This sequence joins TRBV24-1 and TRBJ2-3, with D perhaps matching TRBD2 (6 bases). In germline, CDR1 is KGHDR, CDR2 SFDVKD. V dropped 5 bases and J dropped 8 bases, with 10 bases sitting between them. CDR3 length: 12 amino acids. CDR3 sequence: CATSVSGRTQYF. The CDR3 DNA sequence: TGTGCCACCAGTGTCAGCGGGCGTACGCAGTATTTT.

About this clonotype: The CDR3 ends on some other residue instead of the conserved phenylalanine or tryptophan, so this is likely a read error. V and J are TRBV5-1 and TRBJ2-5, with D tentatively TRBD1 or TRBD2 (5 bases each). CDR3 length: 15 amino acids. CDR1 and CDR2 (germline): SGHRS, YFSETQ. The V gene lost 0 bases and the J gene lost 0 bases, with 9 bases spanning the gap. The CDR3 is CASSLAGRNQETQYC. The CDR3, as DNA: TGCGCCAGCAGCTTGGCGGGACGGAACCAAGAGACCCAGTACTGC.

The rearrangement links TRBV11-3 to TRBJ2-1; perhaps TRBD2 as D (6 bases). Germline CDR1 reads SGHNT; CDR2 reads YENEEA. V dropped 2 bases and J dropped 6 bases, with 14 bases sitting between them. The CDR3 extends over 15 amino acids. The DNA of the CDR3 is TGTGCCAGCAGCTTAAGGCGGGGAGACGGCAATGAGCAGTTCTTC. It is translated as CASSLRRGDGNEQFF.

The chain is built from TRBV12-5 and TRBJ2-1; TRBD1 matches at 9 bases. Looked up from germline, CDR1 is LGHNT and CDR2 is FRNRAP. This CDR3 has 15 residues. Trimming cost V 6 bases and J 4 bases; bases outside gene matches: 7. Here the CDR3 reads CASGTGQGEYNEQFF. In nucleotides, the CDR3 is TGTGCTAGTGGAACGGGACAGGGAGAATACAATGAGCAGTTCTTC.

The rearrangement uses TRBV5-6 and TRBJ2-3; the D call may be TRBD1 or TRBD2 (5 bases each). V was clipped by 6 bases and J by 6 bases, with 17 bases between them. The CDR3 is 14 residues long. Germline CDR1 SGHDT, CDR2 YYEEEE. Here the CDR3 DNA reads TGTGCCAGCATGGAACAGTTTCGGGACGATACGCAGTATTTT. Translated: CASMEQFRDDTQYF. Using reference TRBV5-6 and TRBJ2-3 for the parts outside the CDR3, the full variable domain is DAGVTQSPTHLIKTRGQQVTLRCSPKSGHDTVSWYQQALGQGPQFIFQYYEEEERQRGNFPDRFSGHQFPNYSSELNVNALLLGDSALYLCASMEQFRDDTQYFGPGTRLTVL.

The J gene is TRBJ2-2, the V gene TRBV4-1; TRBD2 matches 7 bases. This CDR3 region has 16 residues. Germline lookup yields CDR1 MGHRA and CDR2 YSYEKL. After removal of 1 base from V and 2 bases from J, the junction contained 4 bases not matched to a gene. As DNA, the CDR3 is TGCGCCAGCAGCCAAGTGGGAGGGAGAAACACCGGGGAGCTGTTTTTT. Translating it yields CASSQVGGRNTGELFF.

J is TRBJ1-1 and V is TRBV10-3; D is perhaps TRBD1 (5 bases). Per germline, CDR1 ENHRY and CDR2 SYGVKD. V lost 4 bases and J 6 bases, leaving 9 bases between the germline ends. This CDR3 spans 12 amino acids. Here the CDR3 reads CAISGAGSEAFF. The CDR3 coding sequence is TGTGCCATCAGTGGAGCAGGGTCTGAAGCTTTCTTT.

Only a few counts were recorded for this clonotype. This chain connects TRBV29-1 to TRBJ1-1; 8 bases fit TRBD1. Trimming removed 3 bases from V and 5 bases from J; junction bases left unmatched: 2. CDR3 length: 12 residues. Germline V gene data show CDR1 as SQVTM and CDR2 as ANQGSEA. CDR3 residues: CSVDRTGTEAFF. The CDR3 nucleotides are TGCAGCGTTGACCGGACAGGGACTGAAGCTTTCTTT.

This clonotype was detected only a few times. This chain uses TRBV21-1 with TRBJ2-5; the table gives TRBD1 as D, unverified against the DNA. The J call is doubtful: the DNA matches TRBJ2-7 better. TRBV21-1 corresponds to a pseudogene. This CDR3 is built from 16 residues. CDR3 coding DNA: TGTGCCAGCAGCAACTCTCCGGGACAGGGAATGGACGAGCAGTACTTC. This translates into CASSNSPGQGMDEQYF.

The chain combines TRBV7-9 with TRBJ1-5, with D possibly matching TRBD1 (5 bases). Germline CDR1 and CDR2: SEHNR and FQNEAQ (reference sequence). This CDR3 contains 16 residues. Trimming shortened V by 2 bases and J by 2 bases, and 13 bases separated the two germline ends. The DNA for the CDR3 is TGTGCCAGCAGCTTATTGGGGCCCGGGGGCAATCAGCCCCAGCATTTT. Residues: CASSLLGPGGNQPQHF. Looking up the rest from reference TRBV7-9 and TRBJ1-5 gives the full variable domain: DTGVSQNPRHKITKRGQNVTFRCDPISEHNRLYWYRQTLGQGPEFLTYFQNEAQLEKSRLLSDRFSAERPKGSFSTLEIQRTEQGDSAMYLCASSLLGPGGNQPQHFGDGTRLSIL.

The chain links TRBV3-1 to TRBJ2-1; D is undetermined. There are 12 residues in the CDR3. With 0 bases removed from V and 6 bases from J, the gap between germline ends came to 3 bases. Germline V gene sequence: CDR1 LGHDT, CDR2 YNNKEL (reference sequence). CDR3 residues: CASSQDLNEQFF. The CDR3, as DNA: TGTGCCAGCAGCCAAGACCTCAATGAGCAGTTCTTC.

The rearrangement joins TRBV6-6 to TRBJ2-1; D gene unclear. In germline, CDR1 is MNHNY, CDR2 SVGAGI (reference sequence). The CDR3 covers 14 residues. The ends were cut back, 2 bases at V and 9 bases at J, with 14 bases in the middle. The CDR3 protein is CASSYPSPIVEQFF. CDR3 DNA sequence: TGTGCCAGCAGTTACCCGTCTCCCATAGTTGAGCAGTTCTTC.

The gene calls are TRBV5-1 and TRBJ2-7, with 11 bases identical to TRBD2. After removal of 1 base from V and 1 base from J, the junction contained 7 bases not matched to a gene. In germline, CDR1 is SGHRS, CDR2 YFSETQ. The length of the CDR3 is 17 residues. The CDR3 DNA follows: TGCGCCAGCAGCTTGTTGGCTAGCGGGGGGCCGTCCTACGAGCAGTACTTC. Amino acids: CASSLLASGGPSYEQYF.

About this clonotype: At one end, the junction sequence differs from germline, possibly due to a read error. V and J are TRBV7-6 and TRBJ2-4; 11 nucleotides agree with TRBD2. The CDR3 totals 15 residues. Germline CDR1 reads SGHVS; CDR2 reads FNYEAQ. In DNA, the CDR3 is TGTGCCAGCAGATTAGCGGGGGGGCCCAAAAACATTCAGTACTTC. Protein product: CASRLAGGPKNIQYF.

The rearrangement uses TRBV5-1 and TRBJ1-1; a possible D gene is TRBD1 (6 bases). This CDR3 has 14 residues. Germline V gene sequence: CDR1 SGHRS, CDR2 YFSETQ. Trimming stripped 4 bases from V and 3 bases from J, with 13 bases between. The CDR3 nucleotides read TGCGCCAGCAGCCCCACGGGGGCGGACACTGAAGCTTTCTTT. This gives the protein CASSPTGADTEAFF.

V gene TRBV6-5 combines with J gene TRBJ2-3; D ambiguous. Trimming shortened V by 6 bases and J by 4 bases, and 14 bases separated the two germline ends. There are 14 residues in the CDR3. Germline CDR1 and CDR2: MNHEY and SVGAGI. CDR3 bases: TGTGCCAGCAGCAGAGGCCTATTGGCAGATACGCAGTATTTT. Translating gives CASSRGLLADTQYF.